Below are 11 T cell receptor beta chains sequenced from a single sample in a study of blood T cell repertoires in COVID-19. Data came from immunoSEQ multiplex PCR; TCRdb stores just in-frame clones and leaves some out. The data show 26,000 or so clones, about 91% seen once. The sequenced sample was peripheral blood. These receptors all come from a human donor with active COVID-19. The donor label of this sample is uncertain.

This chain connects TRBV6-5 to TRBJ2-7, with a weak D call TRBD1 (6 bases). V lost 9 bases and J 4 bases, leaving 10 bases between the germline ends. The CDR3 loop spans 11 amino acids. CDR1 is MNHEY and CDR2 is SVGAGI in the germline V gene. CDR3 nucleotides: TGTGCCAGTCTAAGGGGGTACGAGCAGTACTTC. This translates into CASLRGYEQYF.

The rearrangement uses TRBV27 and TRBJ2-5, with 15 bases lining up with TRBD2. CDR1 and CDR2 from the germline V gene are MNHEY and SMNVEV (reference sequence). There are 15 residues in the CDR3. The V and J ends lost 6 bases and 7 bases, in that order; junction bases with no gene match: 6. The CDR3 spells CASSGGLAGGATQYF. CDR3 nucleotides: TGTGCCAGCAGCGGGGGACTAGCGGGAGGTGCGACCCAGTACTTC.

J is TRBJ1-5 and V is TRBV4-3, with TRBD1 matching over 8 bases. CDR1 is LGHNA, CDR2 YSLEER, per germline. The CDR3 sequence is 17 residues long. V shed 4 bases and J 0 bases; nucleotides not matched to a gene: 8. CDR3 protein: CASSRALGQGSNQPQHF. The CDR3 DNA reads TGCGCCAGCAGCCGAGCTCTCGGACAGGGTAGCAATCAGCCCCAGCATTTT.

The chain recombines TRBV6-5 with TRBJ1-3; 9 bases line up with TRBD1. Germline loops: CDR1 MNHEY, CDR2 SVGAGI. The CDR3 spans 13 residues. The V segment lost 10 bases and the J segment 7 bases; nucleotides outside the gene matches: 8. This chain's CDR3 is CATRTGATNTIYF. The CDR3 DNA is TGTGCCACTCGGACAGGGGCTACGAACACCATATATTTT.

The chain recombines TRBV28 with TRBJ2-7; 12 bases agree with TRBD1. The CDR3 is 15 amino acids. Germline CDR1 and CDR2: MDHEN and SYDVKM. V dropped 4 bases and J dropped 6; count of bases not matched to a gene: 7. The CDR3: CASSSSGTGGVEQYF. CDR3 DNA: TGTGCCAGCAGTTCGTCCGGGACAGGGGGCGTCGAGCAGTACTTC.

The gene calls are TRBV7-2 and TRBJ2-7; 8 bases match TRBD1. Germline V gene sequence: CDR1 SGHTA, CDR2 FQGNSA. The V and J ends lost 6 bases and 4 bases, in that order; junction bases with no gene match: 17. The CDR3 is 17 residues long. In DNA, the CDR3 is TGTGCCAGCAGTTTTAGGGGGCCCGGGACAGGAGTTTACGAGCAGTACTTC. Residues: CASSFRGPGTGVYEQYF.

J is TRBJ2-2 and V is TRBV9, with TRBD1 matching 7 bases. This CDR3 has 18 amino acids. V was pared by 4 bases and J by 0 bases, with 12 bases of the junction left unmatched. Germline lookup yields CDR1 SGDLS and CDR2 YYNGEE. CDR3 nucleotides: TGTGCCAGCAGCTCAACTATCCCAGGGACAGCGAACACCGGGGAGCTGTTTTTT. It codes for CASSSTIPGTANTGELFF. Full variable domain (remainder filled in from reference TRBV9 and TRBJ2-2): DSGVTQTPKHLITATGQRVTLRCSPRSGDLSVYWYQQSLDQGLQFLIQYYNGEERAKGNILERFSAQQFPDLHSELNLSSLELGDSALYFCASSSTIPGTANTGELFFGEGSRLTVL.

The chain carries TRBV20-1 and TRBJ2-3; D uncertain. The CDR3 spans 11 residues. Germline-derived CDR1 and CDR2 are DFQATT and SNEGSKA (reference sequence). Trimming left V 1 base short and J 5 bases short, with 4 bases between. This chain's CDR3 is CSARVRDTQYF. The DNA for the CDR3 is TGCAGTGCTAGAGTGAGAGATACGCAGTATTTT.

This clone was recorded only once. The gene calls are TRBV20-1 and TRBJ2-1; TRBD2 matches at 9 bases. The CDR3 is 15 amino acids. Germline trimming cut 3 bases from V and 8 bases from J; bases unmatched to any gene: 11. Germline CDR1 is DFQATT and CDR2 is SNEGSKA (reference sequence). This CDR3 is CSASLRAGGPHEQFF. As DNA, the CDR3 is TGCAGTGCTAGTTTGAGGGCGGGAGGGCCCCATGAGCAGTTCTTC.

J is TRBJ2-7 and V is TRBV30, with TRBD2 as a possible D gene (6 bases). There are 13 residues in the CDR3. Germline CDR1 is GTSNPN and CDR2 is SVGIG (reference sequence). Trimming shortened V by 1 base and J by 7 bases, and 14 bases separated the two germline ends. This CDR3 reads CAWSAGSAGEQYF. The CDR3 region has the DNA TGTGCCTGGAGTGCAGGGAGTGCGGGGGAGCAGTACTTC.

The J gene is TRBJ2-1, the V gene TRBV27; tentative D call: TRBD2 (5 bases). Germline lookup yields CDR1 MNHEY and CDR2 SMNVEV (reference sequence). This CDR3 contains 14 residues. Trimming cost V 4 bases and J 3 bases, with 10 bases left between them. CDR3 nucleotide sequence: TGTGCCAGCAGTTCACCGGGGAACTACAATGAGCAGTTCTTC. As protein: CASSSPGNYNEQFF.